This T cell receptor beta chain was captured in a study of CD8 T cells in ankylosing spondylitis. General study findings and limits: Seemingly characteristic of ankylosing spondylitis blood was a TCR beta motif consisting of 7 or 8 highly homologous variants.

This clonotype was counted at least ten times. Antigen specificity is unknown. The CDR3 sequence is 15 residues long. Between the trimmed V and J ends, which lost 3 bases and 3 bases, there was a span of 12 bases. From germline, CDR1 is MNHEY and CDR2 SMNVEV (reference sequence). Via MiXCR, TCRdb re-called the 5' RACE reads, giving one row per CDR3 protein. Of 330,000 or so distinct CDR3 sequences in the sample, roughly 8% were seen once. This chain uses TRBV27 with TRBJ2-1, with a tentative D call TRBD1 (6 bases). This TCR derives from a male donor with ankylosing spondylitis. Sequencing used blood, either unsorted or a sorted T cell fraction (not recorded which). CDR3 bases: TGTGCCAGCAGTTTTAGACAGGCGGGCTACAATGAGCAGTTCTTC. Protein sequence: CASSFRQAGYNEQFF.